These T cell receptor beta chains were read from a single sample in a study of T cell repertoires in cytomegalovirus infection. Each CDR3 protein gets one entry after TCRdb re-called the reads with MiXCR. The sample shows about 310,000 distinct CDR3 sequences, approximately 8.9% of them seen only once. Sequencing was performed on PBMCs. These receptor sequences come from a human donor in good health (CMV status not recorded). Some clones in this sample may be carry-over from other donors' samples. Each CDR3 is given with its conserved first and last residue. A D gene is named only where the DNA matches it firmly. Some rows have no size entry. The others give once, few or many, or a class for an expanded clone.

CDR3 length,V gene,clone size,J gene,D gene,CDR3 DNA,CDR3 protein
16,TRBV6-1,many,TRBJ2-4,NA,TGTGCCAGCAGTGAAGCGCTCGGGGCAACCAAAAACATTCAGTACTTC,CASSEALGATKNIQYF
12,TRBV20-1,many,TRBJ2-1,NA,TGCAGTGCTAGACCCGATTACAATGAGCAGTTCTTC,CSARPDYNEQFF
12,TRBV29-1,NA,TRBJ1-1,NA,TGCAGCGTTGGTTCGGGCTCCACTGAAGCTTTCTTT,CSVGSGSTEAFF
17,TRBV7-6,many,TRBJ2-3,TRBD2,TGTGCCAGCAGCGCCTTGGGTCTAGCGGGGGTGCCAGATACGCAGTATTTT,CASSALGLAGVPDTQYF
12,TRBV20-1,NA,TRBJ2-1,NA,TGCAGTGCTAGAAGGGGGTACAATGAGCAGTTCTTC,CSARRGYNEQFF
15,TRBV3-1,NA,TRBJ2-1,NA,TGTGCCAGCAGCCCTCGGGGCAGGGCTGACTATGAGCAGTTCTTC,CASSPRGRADYEQFF
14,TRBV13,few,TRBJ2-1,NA,TGTGCCAGCAGCTTAAGGACATTGATAAATGAGCAGTTCTTC,CASSLRTLINEQFF
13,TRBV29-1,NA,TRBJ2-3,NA,TGCAGCGTTGCTTTCGCTAAAAAAGATACGCAGTATTTT,CSVAFAKKDTQYF
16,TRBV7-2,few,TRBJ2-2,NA,TGTGCCAGCAGCTTAGAGGTGTTTACGAACACCGGGGAGCTGTTTTTT,CASSLEVFTNTGELFF
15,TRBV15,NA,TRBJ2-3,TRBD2,TGTGCCACCAGCAGAGACTTAGCGGGGGCAGATACGCAGTATTTT,CATSRDLAGADTQYF
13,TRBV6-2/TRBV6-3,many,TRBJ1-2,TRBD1,TGTGCCAGCAGCCTCAGGGGGATCGATGGCTACACCTTC,CASSLRGIDGYTF
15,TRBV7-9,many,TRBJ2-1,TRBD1,TGTGCCAGCAGCACCCGGGACAGGCCGTTTTCAGAGCAGTTCTTC,CASSTRDRPFSEQFF
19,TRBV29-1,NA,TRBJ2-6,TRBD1,TGCAGCGTTGAAGATCGCCGGGACAGGACATTTTCTGGGGCCAACGTCCTGACTTTC,CSVEDRRDRTFSGANVLTF
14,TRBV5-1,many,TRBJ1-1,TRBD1,TGCGCCAGCAGCTCGCAGGGGGCTGTCACTGAAGCTTTCTTT,CASSSQGAVTEAFF
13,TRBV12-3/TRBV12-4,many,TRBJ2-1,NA,TGTGCCAGCAGATCGACTTGGTACAATGAGCAGTTCTTC,CASRSTWYNEQFF
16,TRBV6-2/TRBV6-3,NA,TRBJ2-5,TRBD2,TGTGCCAGCAGTTATTCCCCGCGGGGGACCCAAGAGACCCAGTACTTC,CASSYSPRGTQETQYF
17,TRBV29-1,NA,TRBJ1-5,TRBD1,TGCAGCGTTTCCGGGACAGGGGGCACAAATAGCAATCAGCCCCAGCATTTT,CSVSGTGGTNSNQPQHF
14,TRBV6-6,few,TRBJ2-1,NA,TGTGCCAGCTCATGGGTGGGCTCTAGCAATGAGCAGTTCTTC,CASSWVGSSNEQFF
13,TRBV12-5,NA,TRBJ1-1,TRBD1,TGTGCTAGTGGTCCGGACAGGAACACTGAAGTTTTCTTT,CASGPDRNTEVFF
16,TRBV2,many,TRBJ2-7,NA,TGTGCCAGCAAATCCTCGGGGACTCCAAGCTCCTACGAGCAGTACTTC,CASKSSGTPSSYEQYF
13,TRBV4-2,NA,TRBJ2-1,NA,TGTGCCAGCAGCCAAGATTCGGAACTAGAGCAGTTCTTC,CASSQDSELEQFF
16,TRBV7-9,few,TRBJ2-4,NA,TGTGCCAGCAGTTACGAGGACCTGGGGGCAAAAGACATTCAGTACTTC,CASSYEDLGAKDIQYF
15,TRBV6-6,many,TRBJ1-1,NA,TGTGCCAGCAGTTACTTGGATGGAGGGCGGGCTGAAGCTTTCTTT,CASSYLDGGRAEAFF
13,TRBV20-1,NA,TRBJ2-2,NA,TGCAGTGCTAGAGAGGTGGGGGCCGGGGAGCTGTTTTTT,CSAREVGAGELFF
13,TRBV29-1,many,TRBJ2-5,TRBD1,TGCAGCGGTGACAGGGGGTTCGGGGAGACCCAGTACTTC,CSGDRGFGETQYF
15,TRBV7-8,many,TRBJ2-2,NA,TGTGCCAGCAGCTTAATACAGGGAGGCACCGGGGAGCTGTTTTTT,CASSLIQGGTGELFF
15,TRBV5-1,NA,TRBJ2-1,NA,TGCGCCAGCAGCTTGGCCCCACGGCAGTACAATGAGCAGTTCTTC,CASSLAPRQYNEQFF
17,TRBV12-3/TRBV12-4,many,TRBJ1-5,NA,TGTGCCAGCAGTGACCGGGACCCAGGGTCCCGGAATCAGCCCCAGCATTTT,CASSDRDPGSRNQPQHF
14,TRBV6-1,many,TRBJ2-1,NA,TGTGCCAGCAGTGGAAGGTACTCCTACAATGAGCAGTTCTTC,CASSGRYSYNEQFF
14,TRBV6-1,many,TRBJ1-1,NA,TGTGCCAGCAGACCCGAGACGGGGAACACTGAAGCTTTCTTT,CASRPETGNTEAFF
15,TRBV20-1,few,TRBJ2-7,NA,TGCAGTGCTAGAGATCTTAGCGTAAGCTCCTACGAGCAGTACTTC,CSARDLSVSSYEQYF
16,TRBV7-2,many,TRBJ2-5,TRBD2,TGTGCCAGCAGCTTAGTAGTCGGGGGGGCAGGAGAGACCCAGTACTTC,CASSLVVGGAGETQYF
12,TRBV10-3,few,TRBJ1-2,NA,TGTGCCATCAGGGGGGGGCTTGGTGGCTACACCTTC,CAIRGGLGGYTF
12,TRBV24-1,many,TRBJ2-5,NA,TGTGCCACCAGTCGGGACGAAGAGACCCAGTACTTC,CATSRDEETQYF
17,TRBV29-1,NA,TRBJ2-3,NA,TGCAGCGTGACCTTCTATAGAGACACCTCTAGCACAGATACGCAGTATTTT,CSVTFYRDTSSTDTQYF
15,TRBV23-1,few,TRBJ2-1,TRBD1,TGCGCCAGCAGTCAATCGGGGACAGTTTTTAATGAGCAGTTCTTC,CASSQSGTVFNEQFF
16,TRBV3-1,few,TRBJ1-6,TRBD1,TGTGCCAGCAGCCAAGTCGGGGGGACAGACTATTCACCCCTCCACTTT,CASSQVGGTDYSPLHF
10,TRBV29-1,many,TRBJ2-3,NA,TGCAGCGTTTTAGGAGATACGCAGTATTTT,CSVLGDTQYF
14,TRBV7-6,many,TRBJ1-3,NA,TGTGCCAGCAGCCCTGGGACACCTGGAAACACCATATATTTT,CASSPGTPGNTIYF
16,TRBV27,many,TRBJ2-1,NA,TGTGCCAGCAGTTGGGCCCCGGGACGCGGTGTCAATGAGCAGTTCTTC,CASSWAPGRGVNEQFF
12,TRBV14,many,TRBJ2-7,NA,TGTGCCAGCAGCCAAGCATGGCGAGAGCAGTACTTC,CASSQAWREQYF
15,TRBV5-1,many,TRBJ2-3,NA,TGCGCCAGCAGCTGGGACCCCAAAAGCACAGATACGCAGTATTTT,CASSWDPKSTDTQYF
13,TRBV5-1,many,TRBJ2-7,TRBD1,TGCGCCAGCAGCCAGACAGGGGAACGCGAGCAGTACTTC,CASSQTGEREQYF
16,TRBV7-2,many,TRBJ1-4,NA,TGTGCCAGCAGCTTATCCCCCGGGGGTATTAATGAAAAACTGTTTTTT,CASSLSPGGINEKLFF
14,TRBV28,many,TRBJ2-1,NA,TGTGCCAGCAGTTTGACAGGGCGGGGTCATGAGCAGTTCTTC,CASSLTGRGHEQFF
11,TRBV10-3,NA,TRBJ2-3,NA,TGTGCCATCAGTAAGGCCGATACGCAGTATTTT,CAISKADTQYF